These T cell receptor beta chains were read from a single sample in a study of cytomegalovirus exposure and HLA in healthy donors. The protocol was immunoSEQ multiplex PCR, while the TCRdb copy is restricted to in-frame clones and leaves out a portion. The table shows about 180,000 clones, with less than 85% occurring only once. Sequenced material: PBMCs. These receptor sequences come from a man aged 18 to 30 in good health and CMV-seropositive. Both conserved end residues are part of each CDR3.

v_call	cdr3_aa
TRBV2	CASKRRAMSNQPQHF
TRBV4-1	CASSQEPTGNTEAFF
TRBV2	CASSDRGAEAFF
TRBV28	CAGQDSYPNTIYF
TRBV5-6	CASSLDPPSEYTYEQYF
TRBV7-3	CASSLAGGSFNEQFF
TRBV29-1	CSVGGTGGNSGYGYTF
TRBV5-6	CASSPGLAGQETQYF
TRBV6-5	CASRINSNQPQHF
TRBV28	CASRNRGPTEAFF
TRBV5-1	CASSLEPSNEQFF
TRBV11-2	CASSLDSGEDGYTF
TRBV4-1	CASSHPTEYEQYF
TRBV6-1	CASSDPSPGSYSGANVLTF
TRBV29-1	CSVLGDSSGVYEQYF
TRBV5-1	CASTSGTQSYEQYF
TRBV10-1	CASSEKESGRVGRTQYF
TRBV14	CASGGQDSTDTQYF
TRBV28	CASSFGRSEAFF
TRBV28	CASSGQGRTYEQYF
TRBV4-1	CASSQAAGYYGYTF
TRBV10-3	CAIRDNNNGGAVYEQYF
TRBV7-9	CASSLGAPGPNSPLHF
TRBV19	CASIAKSQGTRGYTF
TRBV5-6	CASSAGTSGSADTQYF
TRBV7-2	CASSLGQTTNQPQHF
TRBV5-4	CASSDREADTQYF
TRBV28	CASSSQGIHGELFF
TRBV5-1	CASSLLGQGNTEAFF
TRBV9	CASSGSGGAPGELFF
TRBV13	CASSGDRPANLYSSGNTIYF
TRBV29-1	CSVLSGTVYEQYF
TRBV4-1	CASSQVTSSHEQYF
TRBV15	CASGTANTEAFF
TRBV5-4	CAFKPDRGSYNEQFF
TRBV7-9	CASSLSGGSEQFF
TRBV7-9	CASGWTGNYGYTF
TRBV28	CASSIIGVSNQPQHF
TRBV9	CASSAGTSVQTQYF
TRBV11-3	CASSLSLSEQYF
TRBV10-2	CASRDRGFSQPQHF
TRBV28	CASTFRAGQGNQPQHF
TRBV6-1	CASSDRGQNSPLHF
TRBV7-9	CASSFASANTGELFF
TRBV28	CASRAGGPKETQYF
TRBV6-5	CASSQGVAQFF
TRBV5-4	CASSQGQPGGYTEAFF
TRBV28	CASSLGGEGIQYF
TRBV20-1	CSVDGMNEQYF
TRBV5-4	CASSLEASGPVRDTQYF
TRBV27	CASSNPGGEKLFF
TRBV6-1	CASSTGTGGARPQHF
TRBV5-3	CASTEGNEAFF